This T cell receptor beta chain is from a study of CD8+ T cells in alopecia areata. General observations from the study: TCRs were shared less clearly across patients than in mice, possibly for HLA-related reasons.

CDR3 size: 11 residues. V was trimmed by 6 bases and J by 4 bases, leaving 6 bases between them. CDR1 MNHNY and CDR2 SVGAGI come from the germline V gene (reference sequence). Comment on this clone: Its antigen remains unknown.

Extracted RNA was reverse transcribed into cDNA, the sequencing template. Sequencing was performed with immunoSEQ multiplex PCR; in TCRdb, only in-frame clones are kept and a portion is missing. The sample includes roughly 150,000 clones, roughly 48% of them seen just once. Specimen: CD4+ T cells sorted from blood. The rearrangement links TRBV6-6 to TRBJ2-5; D gene uncertain. This sequence was found in a human donor with alopecia areata. CDR3 protein: CASSPSETQYF. The CDR3 coding sequence is TGTGCCAGCAGCCCCTCAGAGACCCAGTACTTC.